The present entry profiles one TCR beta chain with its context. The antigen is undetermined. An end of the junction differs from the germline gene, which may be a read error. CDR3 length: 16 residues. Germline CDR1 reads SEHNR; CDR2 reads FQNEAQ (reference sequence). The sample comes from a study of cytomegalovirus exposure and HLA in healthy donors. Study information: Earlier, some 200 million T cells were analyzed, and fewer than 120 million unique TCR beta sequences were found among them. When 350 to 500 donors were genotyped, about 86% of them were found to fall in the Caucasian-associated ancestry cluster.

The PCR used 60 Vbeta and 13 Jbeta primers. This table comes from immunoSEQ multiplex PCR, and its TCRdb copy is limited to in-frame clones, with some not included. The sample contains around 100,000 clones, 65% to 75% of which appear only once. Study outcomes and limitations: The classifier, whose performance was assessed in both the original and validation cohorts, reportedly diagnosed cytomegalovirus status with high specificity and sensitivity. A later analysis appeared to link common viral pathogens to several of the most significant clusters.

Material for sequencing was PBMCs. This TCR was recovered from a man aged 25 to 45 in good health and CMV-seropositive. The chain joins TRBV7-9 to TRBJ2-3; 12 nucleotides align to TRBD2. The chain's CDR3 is CSSSHTSGGSQHTQYF. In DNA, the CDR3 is TGTTCCAGCAGTCATACTAGCGGGGGGTCACAGCATACGCAGTATTTT.